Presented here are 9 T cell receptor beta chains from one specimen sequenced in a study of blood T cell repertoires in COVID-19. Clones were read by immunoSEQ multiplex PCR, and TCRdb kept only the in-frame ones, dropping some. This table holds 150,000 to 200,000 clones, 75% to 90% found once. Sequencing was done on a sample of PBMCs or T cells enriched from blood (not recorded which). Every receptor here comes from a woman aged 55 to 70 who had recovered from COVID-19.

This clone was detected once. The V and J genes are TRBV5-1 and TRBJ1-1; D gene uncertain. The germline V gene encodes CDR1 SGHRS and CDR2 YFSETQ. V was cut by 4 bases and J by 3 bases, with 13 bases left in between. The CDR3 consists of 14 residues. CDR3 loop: CASSPVLRDTEAFF. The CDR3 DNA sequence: TGCGCCAGCAGCCCGGTGTTGAGGGACACTGAAGCTTTCTTT.

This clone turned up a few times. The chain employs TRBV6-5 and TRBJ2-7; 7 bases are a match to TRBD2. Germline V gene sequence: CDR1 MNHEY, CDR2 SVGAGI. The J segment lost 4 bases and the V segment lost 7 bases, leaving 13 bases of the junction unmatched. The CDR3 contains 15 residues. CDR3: CASTAVDGGTYEQYF. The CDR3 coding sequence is TGTGCCAGCACCGCTGTAGACGGGGGGACGTACGAGCAGTACTTC.

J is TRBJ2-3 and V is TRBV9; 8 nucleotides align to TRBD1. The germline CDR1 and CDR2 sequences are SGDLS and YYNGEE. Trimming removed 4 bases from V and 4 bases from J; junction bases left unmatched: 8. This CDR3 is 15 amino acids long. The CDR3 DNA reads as TGTGCCAGCAGCTCACGACAGGGGATCGCAGATACGCAGTATTTT. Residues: CASSSRQGIADTQYF.

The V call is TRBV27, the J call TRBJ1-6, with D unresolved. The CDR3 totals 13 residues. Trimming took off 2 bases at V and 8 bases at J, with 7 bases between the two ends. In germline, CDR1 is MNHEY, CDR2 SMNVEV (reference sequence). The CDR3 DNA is TGTGCCAGCAGTTTAACGGGAGATTCACCCCTCCACTTT. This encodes CASSLTGDSPLHF.

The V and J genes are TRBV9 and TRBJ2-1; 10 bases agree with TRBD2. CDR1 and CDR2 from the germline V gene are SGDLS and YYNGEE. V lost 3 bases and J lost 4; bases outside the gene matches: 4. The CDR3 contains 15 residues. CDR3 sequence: CASSASGSTYNEQFF. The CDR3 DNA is TGTGCCAGCAGCGCTAGCGGGAGTACTTACAATGAGCAGTTCTTC.

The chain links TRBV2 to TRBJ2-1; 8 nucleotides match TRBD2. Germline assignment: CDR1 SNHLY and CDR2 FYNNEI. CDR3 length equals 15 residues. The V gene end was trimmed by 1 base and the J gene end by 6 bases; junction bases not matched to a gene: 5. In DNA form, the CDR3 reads TGTGCCAGCAGTGAAGGGACTAGCATCCTCAATGAGCAGTTCTTC. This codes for CASSEGTSILNEQFF. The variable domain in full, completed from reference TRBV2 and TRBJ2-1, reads EPEVTQTPSHQVTQMGQEVILRCVPISNHLYFYWYRQILGQKVEFLVSFYNNEISEKSEIFDDQFSVERPDGSNFTLKIRSTKLEDSAMYFCASSEGTSILNEQFFGPGTRLTVL.

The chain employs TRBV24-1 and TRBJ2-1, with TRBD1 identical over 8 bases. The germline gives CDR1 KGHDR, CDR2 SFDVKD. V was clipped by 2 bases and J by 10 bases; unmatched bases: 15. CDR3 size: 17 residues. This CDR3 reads CATSDSWGQDLIWEQFF. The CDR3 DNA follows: TGTGCCACCAGTGATTCATGGGGACAGGACCTGATATGGGAGCAGTTCTTC.

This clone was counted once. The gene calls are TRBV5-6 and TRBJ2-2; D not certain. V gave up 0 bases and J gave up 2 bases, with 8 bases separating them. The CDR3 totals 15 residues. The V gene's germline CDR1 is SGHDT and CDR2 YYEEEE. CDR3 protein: CASSLGGTNTGELFF. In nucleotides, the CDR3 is TGTGCCAGCAGCTTGGGCGGAACCAACACCGGGGAGCTGTTTTTT.

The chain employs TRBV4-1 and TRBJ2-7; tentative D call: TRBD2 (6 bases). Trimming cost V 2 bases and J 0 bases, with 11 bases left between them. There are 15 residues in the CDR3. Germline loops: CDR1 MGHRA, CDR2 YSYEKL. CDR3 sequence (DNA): TGCGCCAGCAGCCAATCACTAGCAATCTCCTACGAGCAGTACTTC. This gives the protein CASSQSLAISYEQYF.